The T cell receptor beta chain described here comes from a study of T cell responses to AZD1222 COVID-19 vaccine. Sequencing used immunoSEQ multiplex PCR; TCRdb keeps in-frame clones, though not all of them. The sample lists about 130,000 clones; 92% were seen once. Germline values: CDR1 MGHRA, CDR2 YSYEKL. Trimming took 7 bases from V and 2 from J, leaving 23 bases between them. This CDR3 comprises 17 residues. This specimen consisted of peripheral blood, obtained on day 0 of AZD1222 vaccination. This clonotype originated in an adult in good health. The rearrangement uses TRBV4-1 and TRBJ1-2, with a tentative D call TRBD1 (6 bases). The CDR3: CASTPYTQGQGNYGYTF. CDR3 DNA sequence: TGCGCCAGCACTCCCTATACTCAGGGCCAGGGGAACTATGGCTACACCTTC.